The entry that follows covers one TCR beta chain sequence. This sample stems from a study of control samples from healthy donors and cancer patients. This table comes from immunoSEQ multiplex PCR, and its TCRdb copy is limited to in-frame clones, with some not included. The sample records 46,000 or so clones, over 90% being singletons. This CDR3 spans 14 amino acids. Germline values: CDR1 SGHKS, CDR2 YYEKEE (reference sequence). The germline V and J ends were trimmed by 6 bases and 4 bases, with 16 bases remaining between them. The source material was PBMCs. The V and J genes are TRBV5-5 and TRBJ1-1, with D possibly being TRBD1 (5 bases). This TCR derives from a woman aged 45-60 years with head and neck cancer. For the CDR3, the DNA is TGTGCCAGCACCCCCACGACAGCCCGCACTGAAGCTTTCTTT. Encoded protein: CASTPTTARTEAFF.